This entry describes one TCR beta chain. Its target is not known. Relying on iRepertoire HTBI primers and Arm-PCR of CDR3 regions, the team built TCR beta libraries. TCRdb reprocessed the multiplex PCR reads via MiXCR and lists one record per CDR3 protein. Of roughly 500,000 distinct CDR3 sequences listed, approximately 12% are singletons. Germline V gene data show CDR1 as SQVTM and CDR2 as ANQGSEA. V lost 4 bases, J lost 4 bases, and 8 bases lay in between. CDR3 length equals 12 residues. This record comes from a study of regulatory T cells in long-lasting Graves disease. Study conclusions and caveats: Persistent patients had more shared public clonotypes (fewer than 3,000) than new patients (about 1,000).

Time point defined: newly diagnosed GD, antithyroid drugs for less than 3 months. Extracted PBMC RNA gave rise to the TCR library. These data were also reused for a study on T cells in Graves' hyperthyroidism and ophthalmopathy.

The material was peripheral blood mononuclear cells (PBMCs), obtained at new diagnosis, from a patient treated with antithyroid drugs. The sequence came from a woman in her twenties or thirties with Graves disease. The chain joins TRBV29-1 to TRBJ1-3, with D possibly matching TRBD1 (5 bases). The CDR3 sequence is CSVVGEGNTIYF. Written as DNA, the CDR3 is TGCAGCGTTGTAGGGGAAGGAAACACCATATATTTT.